The 18 T cell receptor beta chains below were found in one sample sequenced in a study of response to subunit inactivated influenza vaccine. One entry per CDR3 protein, called by TCRdb with MiXCR from the RT-PCR reads. The sample records some 190,000 distinct CDR3 sequences, approximately 15% being singletons. The source was CD8+ T cells sorted from PBMCs, collected 5 days after vaccination. These TCRs come from a man aged 50 or older who received an inactivated influenza vaccine.

This clonotype has a handful of counts. The rearrangement links TRBV9 to TRBJ2-1; TRBD1 matches at 8 bases. The V gene end was trimmed by 0 bases and the J gene end by 4 bases; junction bases not matched to a gene: 3. CDR3 length equals 15 residues. Germline V CDR1 and CDR2: SGDLS, YYNGEE. CDR3 sequence reads: CASSVAQGAYNEQFF. The DNA for the CDR3 is TGTGCCAGCAGCGTAGCTCAGGGGGCTTACAATGAGCAGTTCTTC.

This clonotype was seen many times. The chain recombines TRBV30 with TRBJ2-1; D possibly matches TRBD1 or TRBD2 (6 bases each). The length of the CDR3 is 12 residues. From germline, CDR1 is GTSNPN and CDR2 SVGIG (reference sequence). The V end was cut by 4 bases, the J end by 9 bases, with 13 bases between. CDR3 nucleotide sequence: TGTGCCTGGAATCTGGGGGGCGGTGAGCAGTTCTTC. It yields the protein CAWNLGGGEQFF.

The gene calls are TRBV5-6 and TRBJ2-7; D is ambiguous. V lost 1 base and J lost 3, with 11 bases in between. Per the germline V gene, CDR1 is SGHDT and CDR2 is YYEEEE. This CDR3 contains 14 residues. The CDR3 spells CASSLNTLYYEQYF. DNA for the CDR3: TGTGCCAGCAGCTTGAACACACTCTACTACGAGCAGTACTTC.

This chain uses TRBV29-1 with TRBJ1-1; TRBD1 matches 9 bases. This CDR3 is built from 14 residues. V dropped 3 bases and J dropped 7; count of bases not matched to a gene: 9. The V gene's germline CDR1 is SQVTM and CDR2 ANQGSEA. CDR3 coding DNA: TGCAGCGTTGATCTTCCGGGACAGGGTATTGAAGCTTTCTTT. It is translated as CSVDLPGQGIEAFF.

The J gene is TRBJ2-5, the V gene TRBV15; D may be TRBD1 (5 bases). Germline assignment: CDR1 LNHNV and CDR2 YYDKDF (reference sequence). The V gene lost 5 bases and the J gene lost 5 bases, with 12 bases spanning the gap. The CDR3 consists of 13 residues. CDR3 residues: CATSDQGWETQYF. CDR3 DNA sequence: TGTGCCACCAGCGATCAGGGTTGGGAGACCCAGTACTTC.

This clonotype has only a few counts. The chain is built from TRBV20-1 and TRBJ2-7; D might be TRBD2 (5 bases). Deletions cut 3 bases from V and 2 bases from J, with 17 bases between. This CDR3 has 15 residues. The V gene's germline CDR1 is DFQATT and CDR2 SNEGSKA (reference sequence). The chain's CDR3 is CSASWVGAGPYEQYF. The CDR3 DNA follows: TGCAGTGCTAGTTGGGTGGGAGCCGGGCCCTACGAGCAGTACTTC.

This clonotype was found a few times. V gene TRBV6-2 or TRBV6-3 combines with J gene TRBJ2-1; 7 positions match TRBD1. Germline CDR1 reads MNHEY; CDR2 reads SVGEGT. The V segment lost 6 bases and the J segment 3 bases; nucleotides outside the gene matches: 11. The CDR3 is 16 residues long. DNA for the CDR3: TGTGCCAGCAGCCCCAGGACAGGAGCCCACTACAATGAGCAGTTCTTC. It is translated as CASSPRTGAHYNEQFF.

The V call is TRBV7-8, the J call TRBJ2-7, with D possibly matching TRBD2 (5 bases). Germline assignment: CDR1 SGHVS and CDR2 FQNEAQ. Trimming took 1 base from V and 5 from J, leaving 6 bases between them. The CDR3 spans 12 residues. CDR3 sequence: CASSLDGDEQYF. CDR3 bases: TGTGCCAGCAGCTTAGACGGGGACGAGCAGTACTTC. The variable domain in full, with the rest retrieved from reference TRBV7-8 and TRBJ2-7, is GAGVSQSPRYKVAKRGQDVALRCDPISGHVSLFWYQQALGQGPEFLTYFQNEAQLDKSGLPSDRFFAERPEGSVSTLKIQRTQQEDSAVYLCASSLDGDEQYFGPGTRLTVT.

The chain employs TRBV4-2 and TRBJ2-3; TRBD2 agrees at 9 bases. Germline CDR1 and CDR2: LGHNA and YNFKEQ. The trim removed 1 base at V and 2 bases at J, leaving 13 bases unmatched. This CDR3 spans 19 amino acids. The CDR3 is CASSQALAGGPGNTDTQYF. Written as DNA, the CDR3 is TGTGCCAGCAGCCAAGCCCTCGCGGGGGGGCCAGGAAACACAGATACGCAGTATTTT.

The chain carries TRBV24-1 and TRBJ2-3, with 8 bases identical to TRBD2. Per germline, CDR1 KGHDR and CDR2 SFDVKD. This CDR3 is 14 amino acids long. V lost 4 bases, J lost 1 base, and 0 bases stayed unmatched. The CDR3 DNA reads as TGTGCCACCAGTGAGACTAGCGGCACAGATACGCAGTATTTT. It encodes CATSETSGTDTQYF.

With regard to this clonotype: A read error is possible here, since a much larger clone lies one base away. This chain links TRBV4-3 with TRBJ2-2; D gene unclear. Per germline, CDR1 LGHNA and CDR2 YSLEER. The CDR3 sequence is 12 residues long. V dropped 2 bases and J dropped 9 bases, with 7 bases sitting between them. The CDR3 sequence is CASSQTTWELFF. Written as DNA, the CDR3 is TGCGCCAGCAGCCAAACGACCTGGGAGCTGTTTTTT.

This clonotype has more than one count but fewer than ten. This sequence joins TRBV7-9 and TRBJ1-1, with 9 bases that match TRBD1. After removal of 5 bases from V and 0 bases from J, the junction contained 4 bases not matched to a gene. This CDR3 comprises 15 residues. In germline, CDR1 is SEHNR, CDR2 FQNEAQ (reference sequence). The CDR3 DNA is TGTGCCAGCAGCGAGGGACAGGGCATGAACACTGAAGCTTTCTTT. This translates into CASSEGQGMNTEAFF.

This CDR3 is CASSQGHEQFF. The CDR3, as DNA: TGCGCCAGCAGCCAAGGGCATGAGCAGTTCTTC. The chain has TRBV4-3 and TRBJ2-1; D remains ambiguous. The ends were cut back, 1 base at V and 8 bases at J, with 3 bases in the middle. Looked up from germline, CDR1 is LGHNA and CDR2 is YSLEER. The CDR3 contains 11 residues.

This clonotype turned up a few times. The chain couples TRBV4-1 to TRBJ2-5; D is perhaps TRBD1 (6 bases). CDR1 is MGHRA, CDR2 YSYEKL, per germline. The CDR3 runs 15 residues. Trimming left V 1 base short and J 0 bases short, with 9 bases between. The CDR3 coding sequence is TGCGCCAGCAGCCAAGGATGGACAGACCAAGAGACCCAGTACTTC. It yields the protein CASSQGWTDQETQYF.

The J gene is TRBJ2-7, the V gene TRBV7-8; the D gene could be TRBD1 or TRBD2 (5 bases each). The CDR3 has 16 amino acids. Germline CDR1 SGHVS, CDR2 FQNEAQ. Trimming stripped 2 bases from V and 7 bases from J, with 21 bases between. The CDR3 DNA reads as TGTGCCAGCAGCTTACCCGCCGCTGGGGGATCTGGGGAGCAGTACTTC. Residues: CASSLPAAGGSGEQYF.

This clonotype was counted at least ten times. V is TRBV20-1 and J is TRBJ2-3; a possible D gene is TRBD1 (6 bases). V shed 3 bases and J shed 0 bases, with 10 bases lying between them. Looked up from germline, CDR1 is DFQATT and CDR2 is SNEGSKA (reference sequence). This CDR3 has 14 amino acids. The CDR3 here is CSARGDKSTDTQYF. The DNA of the CDR3 is TGCAGTGCTAGGGGGGACAAAAGCACAGATACGCAGTATTTT.

This clonotype was detected only a few times. CDR3 DNA sequence: TGTGCCAGCAGCTTTGTATACGGGAGAGGTAGAGATGAGCAGTTCTTC. It is translated as CASSFVYGRGRDEQFF. The chain has TRBV5-6 and TRBJ2-1; possibly TRBD2 for D (6 bases). Germline CDR1 and CDR2: SGHDT and YYEEEE. The V and J ends lost 2 bases and 8 bases respectively, with 20 bases between them. CDR3 length equals 16 residues. The complete variable domain, with remaining parts taken from reference TRBV5-6 and TRBJ2-1, reads DAGVTQSPTHLIKTRGQQVTLRCSPKSGHDTVSWYQQALGQGPQFIFQYYEEEERQRGNFPDRFSGHQFPNYSSELNVNALLLGDSALYLCASSFVYGRGRDEQFFGPGTRLTVL.

This clonotype was counted only a few times. The rearrangement joins TRBV4-1 to TRBJ2-1; 9 bases agree with TRBD1. The CDR3 is 19 residues long. V was clipped by 4 bases and J by 0 bases; unmatched bases: 13. Germline lookup yields CDR1 MGHRA and CDR2 YSYEKL. CDR3 nucleotide sequence: TGCGCCAGCAGCCCCGAGGACAGGGGAAGATTGAGCTCCTACAATGAGCAGTTCTTC. Amino acid sequence: CASSPEDRGRLSSYNEQFF.